This section outlines one T cell receptor beta chain sequence together with its context. The antigen is not known. This sample stems from a study of T cell responses to AZD1222 COVID-19 vaccine. Study-level background: Analysis merged second doses at about 4 or about 12 weeks. Study-level results: Baseline serology detected seropositivity in only a handful of AZD1222 recipients.

Measured with immunoSEQ multiplex PCR; TCRdb has only the in-frame clones, and not every one. The data hold about 120,000 clones, with roughly 88% observed a single time. V lost 5 bases to trimming and J lost 4 bases, with 17 bases between them. Germline V lookup: CDR1 SNHLY, CDR2 FYNNEI. The CDR3 has 15 residues. The sequencing here drew on peripheral blood, taken on day 0 of AZD1222 vaccination. This sequence joins TRBV2 and TRBJ1-1; D is uncertain. The clonotype originates from an adult in good health. This chain's CDR3 is CASSSIGPSGTEAFF. CDR3 coding DNA: TGTGCCAGCAGTTCGATTGGGCCTTCGGGCACTGAAGCTTTCTTT.